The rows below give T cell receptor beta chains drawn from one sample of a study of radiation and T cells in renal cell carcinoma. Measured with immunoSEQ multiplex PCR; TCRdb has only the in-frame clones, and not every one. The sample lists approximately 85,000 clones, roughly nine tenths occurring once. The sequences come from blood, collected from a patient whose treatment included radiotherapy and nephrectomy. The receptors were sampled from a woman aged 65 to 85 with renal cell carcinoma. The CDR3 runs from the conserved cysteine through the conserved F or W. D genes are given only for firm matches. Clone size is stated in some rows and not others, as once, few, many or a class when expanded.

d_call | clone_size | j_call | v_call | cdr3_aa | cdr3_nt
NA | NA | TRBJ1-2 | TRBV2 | CASSGRSYGYTF | TGTGCCAGCAGTGGACGGTCCTATGGCTACACCTTC
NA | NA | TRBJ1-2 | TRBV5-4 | CASSFGNNYGYTF | TGTGCCAGCAGCTTCGGCAACAACTATGGCTACACCTTC
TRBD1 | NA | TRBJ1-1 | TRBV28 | CASSRPGQGNTEAFF | TGTGCCAGCAGTAGGCCGGGACAGGGGAACACTGAAGCTTTCTTT
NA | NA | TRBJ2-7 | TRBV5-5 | CASSLTRRTHEQYF | TGTGCCAGCAGCTTGACCAGGAGGACACACGAGCAGTACTTC
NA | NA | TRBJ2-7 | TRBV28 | CASTSHTGPSSYEQYF | TGTGCCAGCACCTCCCATACAGGTCCCTCCTCCTACGAGCAGTACTTC
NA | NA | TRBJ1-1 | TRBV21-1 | CASSNTEAFF | TGTGCCAGCAGCAACACTGAAGCTTTCTTT
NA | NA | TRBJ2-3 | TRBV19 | CASSILGKNRDTQYF | TGTGCCAGTAGTATTTTGGGGAAGAATAGAGATACGCAGTATTTT
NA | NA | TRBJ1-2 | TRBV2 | CASSESNRLYGYTF | TGTGCCAGCAGTGAGAGTAACAGGCTGTATGGCTACACCTTC
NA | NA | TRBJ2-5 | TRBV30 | CAWRGTRETQYF | TGTGCCTGGAGGGGGACTCGGGAGACCCAGTACTTC
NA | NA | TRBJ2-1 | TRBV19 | CASSSETRGNEQFF | TGTGCCAGTAGTAGTGAGACGCGAGGGAATGAGCAGTTCTTC
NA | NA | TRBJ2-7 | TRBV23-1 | CASSQAYRTPMGLYEQYF | TGCGCCAGCAGTCAAGCCTACCGGACCCCAATGGGGCTCTACGAGCAGTACTTC
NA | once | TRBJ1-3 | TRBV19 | CASSMTQLSGNTIYF | TGTGCCAGTAGTATGACCCAGCTCTCTGGAAACACCATATATTTT
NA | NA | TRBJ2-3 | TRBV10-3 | CAISDGGRTDTQYF | TGTGCCATCAGTGACGGGGGACGCACAGATACGCAGTATTTT
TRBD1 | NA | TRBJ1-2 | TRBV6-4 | CASSGWTGANYGYTF | TGTGCCAGCAGTGGCTGGACAGGGGCTAACTATGGCTACACCTTC
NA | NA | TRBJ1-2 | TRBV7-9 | CASSRTDSNYGYTF | TGTGCCAGCAGCCGGACGGATTCTAACTATGGCTACACCTTC
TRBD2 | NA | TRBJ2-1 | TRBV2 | CASRERGAYNEQFF | TGTGCCAGCAGGGAACGGGGGGCCTACAATGAGCAGTTCTTC
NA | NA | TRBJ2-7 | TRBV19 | CASSIDSWPSSYEQYF | TGTGCCAGTAGTATAGATTCTTGGCCGAGCTCCTACGAGCAGTACTTC
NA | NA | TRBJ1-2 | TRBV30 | CAWSVSLDNYGYTF | TGTGCCTGGAGTGTAAGCTTAGACAACTATGGCTACACCTTC
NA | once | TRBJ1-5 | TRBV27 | CASSLHLPGNQPQHF | TGTGCCAGCAGTTTACACCTACCCGGCAATCAGCCCCAGCATTTT
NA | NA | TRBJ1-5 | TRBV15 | CATSREGGPHQPQHF | TGTGCCACCAGCAGAGAGGGAGGGCCTCATCAGCCCCAGCATTTT
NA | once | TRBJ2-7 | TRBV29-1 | CSAAGDGPSYEQYF | TGCAGCGCAGCCGGGGACGGACCTTCCTACGAGCAGTACTTC
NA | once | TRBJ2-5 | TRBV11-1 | CASSLVGGQETQYF | TGTGCCAGCAGCTTAGTAGGGGGCCAAGAGACCCAGTACTTC
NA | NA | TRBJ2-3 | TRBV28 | CASSGTTDTQYF | TGTGCCAGCTCCGGAACCACAGATACGCAGTATTTT
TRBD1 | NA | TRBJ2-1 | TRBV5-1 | CASSREGQGDNEQFF | TGCGCCAGCAGCAGGGAGGGACAGGGGGACAATGAGCAGTTCTTC
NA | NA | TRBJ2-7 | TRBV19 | CASSIQRTDYEQYF | TGTGCCAGTAGTATACAAAGGACAGACTACGAGCAGTACTTC
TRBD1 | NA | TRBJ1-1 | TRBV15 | CATRQGNENTEAFF | TGTGCCACCCGACAGGGCAACGAGAACACTGAAGCTTTCTTT
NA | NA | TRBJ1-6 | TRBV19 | CASSTIPENSPLHF | TGTGCCAGTAGTACAATTCCAGAAAATTCACCCCTCCACTTT
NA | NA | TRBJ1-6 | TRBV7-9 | CASSFMIGAGPLHF | TGTGCCAGCAGCTTTATGATTGGGGCGGGACCCCTCCACTTT
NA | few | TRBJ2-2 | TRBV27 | CASSNTYTGELFF | TGTGCCAGCAGTAACACCTACACCGGGGAGCTGTTTTTT
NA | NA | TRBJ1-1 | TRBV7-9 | CASSLSWTEAFF | TGTGCCAGCAGCTTATCCTGGACTGAAGCTTTCTTT
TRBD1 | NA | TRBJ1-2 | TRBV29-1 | CSAKRTGAYGYTF | TGCAGCGCCAAAAGGACAGGGGCCTATGGCTACACCTTC
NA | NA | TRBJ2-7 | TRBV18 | CASSPLQGPLFYEQYF | TGTGCCAGCTCACCTTTACAGGGACCCCTCTTCTACGAGCAGTACTTC
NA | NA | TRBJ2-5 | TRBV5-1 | CASSLQGGTQYF | TGCGCCAGCAGCTTACAGGGTGGGACCCAGTACTTC
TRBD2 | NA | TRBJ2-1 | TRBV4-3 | CASSQDPSGGALSEQFF | TGCGCCAGCAGCCAAGATCCTAGCGGGGGGGCTTTAAGCGAGCAGTTCTTC
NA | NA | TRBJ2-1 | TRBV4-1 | CASSQVGASEQFF | TGCGCCAGCAGCCAAGTGGGGGCCTCCGAGCAGTTCTTC
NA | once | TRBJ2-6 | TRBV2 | CASSQGGGRANVLTF | TGTGCCAGCAGCCAGGGCGGCGGGCGGGCCAACGTCCTGACTTTC
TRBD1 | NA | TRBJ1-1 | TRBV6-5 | CASNAGTGWAEAFF | TGTGCCAGCAACGCCGGGACAGGATGGGCTGAAGCTTTCTTT
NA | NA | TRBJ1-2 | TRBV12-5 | CASALKGTSGYTF | TGTGCTAGTGCCCTGAAAGGGACGTCGGGCTACACCTTC
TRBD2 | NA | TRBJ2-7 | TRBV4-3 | CASSRLAGGYEQYF | TGCGCCAGCAGCCGACTAGCGGGGGGATACGAGCAGTACTTC
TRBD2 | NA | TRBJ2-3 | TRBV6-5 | CASSLAGGSTDTQYF | TGTGCCAGCAGTCTAGCGGGGGGGAGTACAGATACGCAGTATTTT
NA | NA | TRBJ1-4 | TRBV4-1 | CASSQDTGFGEKLFF | TGCGCCAGCAGCCAAGATACGGGTTTTGGGGAAAAACTGTTTTTT
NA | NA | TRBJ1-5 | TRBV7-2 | CASSLVLEGPQHF | TGTGCCAGCAGCTTAGTTTTAGAGGGGCCCCAGCATTTT
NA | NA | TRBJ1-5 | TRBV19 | CASSVDGAGDYQPQHF | TGTGCCAGTAGTGTTGATGGGGCAGGGGATTATCAGCCCCAGCATTTT
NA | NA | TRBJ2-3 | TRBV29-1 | CSVEGGGTDTQYF | TGCAGCGTTGAAGGAGGAGGAACAGATACGCAGTATTTT
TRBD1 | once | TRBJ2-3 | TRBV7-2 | CASSSRTGAAADTQYF | TGTGCCAGCAGCTCCAGGACAGGGGCGGCGGCAGATACGCAGTATTTT
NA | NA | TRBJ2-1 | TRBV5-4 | CASSQGGAVGVEQFF | TGTGCCAGCAGCCAGGGGGGGGCGGTAGGCGTGGAGCAGTTCTTC
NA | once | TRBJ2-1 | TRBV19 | CASSIGNNNEQFF | TGTGCCAGTAGTATAGGGAACAACAATGAGCAGTTCTTC
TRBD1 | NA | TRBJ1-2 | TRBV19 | CASSPGQGVYGYTF | TGTGCCAGTAGTCCCGGACAGGGGGTTTATGGCTACACCTTC
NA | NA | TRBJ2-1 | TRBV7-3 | CASSPLQGSSYNEQFF | TGTGCCAGCAGCCCGCTACAGGGAAGCTCCTACAATGAGCAGTTCTTC
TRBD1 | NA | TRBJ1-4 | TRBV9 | CASGGQPTNEKLFF | TGTGCCAGCGGGGGACAGCCAACTAATGAAAAACTGTTTTTT
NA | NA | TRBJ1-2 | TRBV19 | CASTPSQGPVNYGYTF | TGTGCCAGTACCCCGTCGCAGGGTCCCGTTAACTATGGCTACACCTTC
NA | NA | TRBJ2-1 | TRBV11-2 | CASALRGGAYNEQFF | TGTGCCAGCGCCTTGAGGGGGGGGGCCTACAATGAGCAGTTCTTC
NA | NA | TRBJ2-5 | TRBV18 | CASSPRAEETQYF | TGTGCCAGCTCACCTCGGGCAGAAGAGACCCAGTACTTC
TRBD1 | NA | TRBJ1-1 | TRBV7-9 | CASSLDIQGTGLVEAFF | TGTGCCAGCAGCTTAGATATTCAGGGGACAGGGCTTGTCGAAGCTTTCTTT